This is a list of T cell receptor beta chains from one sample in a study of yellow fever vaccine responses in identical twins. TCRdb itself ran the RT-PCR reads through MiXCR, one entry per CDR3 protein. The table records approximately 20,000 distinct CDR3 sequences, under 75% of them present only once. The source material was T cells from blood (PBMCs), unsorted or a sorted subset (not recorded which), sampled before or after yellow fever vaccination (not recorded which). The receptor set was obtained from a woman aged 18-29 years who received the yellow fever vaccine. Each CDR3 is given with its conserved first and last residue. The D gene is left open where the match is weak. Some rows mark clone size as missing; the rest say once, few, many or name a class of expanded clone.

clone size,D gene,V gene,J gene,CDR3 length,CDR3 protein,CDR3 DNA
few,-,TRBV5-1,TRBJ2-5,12,CASSLAQETQYF,TGCGCCAGCAGCTTGGCCCAAGAGACCCAGTACTTC
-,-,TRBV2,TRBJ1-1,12,CASSLIRSEAFF,TGTGCCAGCAGTTTGATACGGTCTGAAGCTTTCTTT
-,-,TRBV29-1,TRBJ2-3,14,CSVDGTQNTDTQYF,TGCAGCGTTGATGGGACACAAAACACAGATACGCAGTATTTT
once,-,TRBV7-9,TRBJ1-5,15,CASSLGGKSNQPQHF,TGTGCCAGCAGCTTAGGGGGCAAAAGCAATCAGCCCCAGCATTTT
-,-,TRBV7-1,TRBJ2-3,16,CASSSALGGSTDTQYF,TGTGCCAGCAGCTCTGCTCTAGGGGGTAGCACAGATACGCAGTATTTT
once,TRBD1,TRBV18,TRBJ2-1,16,CASSPTGQGAYNEQFF,TGTGCCAGCTCACCAACGGGACAGGGGGCATACAATGAGCAGTTCTTC
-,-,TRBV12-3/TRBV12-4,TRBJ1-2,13,CASSLPSNYGYTF,TGTGCCAGCAGTTTACCGAGTAACTATGGCTACACCTTC
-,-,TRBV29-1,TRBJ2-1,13,CSVISGGPNEQFF,TGCAGCGTTATATCGGGGGGCCCCAATGAGCAGTTCTTC
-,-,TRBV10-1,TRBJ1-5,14,CASSQEGVNQPQHF,TGCGCCAGCAGTCAGGAGGGGGTGAATCAGCCCCAGCATTTT
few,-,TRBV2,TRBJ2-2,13,CASSGSNTGELFF,TGTGCCAGCAGTGGCTCGAACACCGGGGAGCTGTTTTTT
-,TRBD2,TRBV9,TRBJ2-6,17,CASSSLAGESGANVLTF,TGTGCCAGCAGCTCTCTAGCGGGGGAATCTGGGGCCAACGTCCTGACTTTC
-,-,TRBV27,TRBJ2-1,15,CASTPGAGPYNEQFF,TGTGCCAGCACCCCCGGGGCGGGTCCCTACAATGAGCAGTTCTTC
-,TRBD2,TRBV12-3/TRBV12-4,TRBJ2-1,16,CASRLGGLAGYNEQFF,TGTGCCAGCAGACTAGGCGGACTAGCGGGGTACAATGAGCAGTTCTTC
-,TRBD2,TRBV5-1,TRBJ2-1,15,CASSGSSGSGNEQFF,TGCGCCAGCAGTGGGTCTAGCGGGAGTGGGAATGAGCAGTTCTTC
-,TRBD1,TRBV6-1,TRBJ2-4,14,CASSEQGQGNIQYF,TGTGCCAGCAGTGAACAGGGACAGGGAAACATTCAGTACTTC
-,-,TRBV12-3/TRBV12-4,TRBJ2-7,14,CASSLYPTGNEQYF,TGTGCCAGCAGTTTATATCCCACAGGGAACGAGCAGTACTTC
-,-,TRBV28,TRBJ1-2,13,CASRPGRNYGYTF,TGTGCCAGCCGGCCGGGAAGGAACTATGGCTACACCTTC
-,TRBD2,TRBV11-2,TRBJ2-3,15,CASSLGGTSGNTQYF,TGTGCCAGCAGCTTAGGGGGGACTAGCGGAAATACGCAGTATTTT
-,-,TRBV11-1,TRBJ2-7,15,CASSLTQGGAYEQYF,TGTGCCAGCAGCTTAACTCAGGGAGGCGCCTACGAGCAGTACTTC
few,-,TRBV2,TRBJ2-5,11,CASSDRTAQYF,TGTGCCAGCAGTGACCGCACGGCCCAGTACTTC
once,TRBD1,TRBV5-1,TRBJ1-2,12,CASRGQAYGYTF,TGCGCCAGCAGAGGACAGGCCTATGGCTACACCTTC
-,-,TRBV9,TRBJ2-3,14,CASSVLLSADTQYF,TGTGCCAGCAGCGTATTGCTATCCGCAGATACGCAGTATTTT
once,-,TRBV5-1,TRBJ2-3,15,CASSLEGVKTDTQYF,TGCGCCAGCAGCTTGGAAGGGGTGAAGACAGATACGCAGTATTTT
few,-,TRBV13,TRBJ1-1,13,CASSLAPNTEAFF,TGTGCCAGCAGCTTAGCCCCGAACACTGAAGCTTTCTTT
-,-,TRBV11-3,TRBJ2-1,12,CASSPGSNEQFF,TGTGCCAGCAGCCCCGGGAGCAATGAGCAGTTCTTC
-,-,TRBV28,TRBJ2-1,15,CASSRRGAYYNEQFF,TGTGCCAGCAGCCGGAGGGGGGCTTACTACAATGAGCAGTTCTTC
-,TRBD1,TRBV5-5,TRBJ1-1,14,CASSPGQVIFEAFF,TGTGCCAGCAGCCCTGGACAGGTTATTTTTGAAGCTTTCTTT
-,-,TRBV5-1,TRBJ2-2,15,CASSLELADTGELFF,TGCGCCAGCAGCTTGGAGTTAGCGGACACCGGGGAGCTGTTTTTT
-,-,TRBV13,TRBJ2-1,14,CASTGSPSYNEQFF,TGTGCCAGTACCGGGAGCCCCTCCTACAATGAGCAGTTCTTC
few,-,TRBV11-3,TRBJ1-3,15,CASSSSASSGNTIYF,TGTGCCAGCAGCTCCAGTGCGTCCTCTGGAAACACCATATATTTT
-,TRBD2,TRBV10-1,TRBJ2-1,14,CASSEATSGIKQFF,TGCGCCAGCAGTGAGGCGACTAGCGGAATTAAGCAGTTCTTC
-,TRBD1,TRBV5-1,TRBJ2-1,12,CASSLDRDEQFF,TGCGCCAGCAGCCTCGACAGGGATGAGCAGTTCTTC
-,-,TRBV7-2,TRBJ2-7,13,CASSSQPGNEQYF,TGTGCCAGCAGCTCCCAACCGGGGAACGAGCAGTACTTC
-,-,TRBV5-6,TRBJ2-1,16,CASSPTSSGVQGEQFF,TGTGCCAGCAGCCCGACGTCGTCAGGGGTTCAGGGTGAGCAGTTCTTC
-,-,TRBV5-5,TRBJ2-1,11,CASSFADRGFF,TGTGCCAGCAGCTTTGCAGATCGTGGGTTCTTC
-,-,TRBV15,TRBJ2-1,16,CATSKGGAGAGNEQFF,TGTGCCACCAGCAAAGGGGGGGCGGGGGCGGGGAATGAGCAGTTCTTC
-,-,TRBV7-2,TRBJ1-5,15,CASSQGGGGNQPQHF,TGTGCCAGCAGCCAGGGAGGGGGTGGCAATCAGCCCCAGCATTTT
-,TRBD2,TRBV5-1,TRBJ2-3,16,CASSLTAGASGDTQYF,TGCGCCAGCAGCCTCACGGCGGGAGCCTCAGGGGATACGCAGTATTTT
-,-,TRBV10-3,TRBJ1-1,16,CAISGAAGEGLAEAFF,TGTGCCATCAGTGGAGCAGCCGGGGAAGGTTTGGCTGAAGCTTTCTTT
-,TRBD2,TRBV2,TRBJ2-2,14,CASSEARGAGELFF,TGTGCCAGCAGTGAAGCGCGGGGGGCCGGGGAGCTGTTTTTT
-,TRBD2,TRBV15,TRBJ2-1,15,CATSRVASGYNEQFF,TGTGCCACCAGCAGAGTAGCTAGCGGATACAATGAGCAGTTCTTC
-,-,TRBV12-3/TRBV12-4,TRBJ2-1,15,CASTLGRSSYNEQFF,TGTGCCAGCACCCTCGGACGGAGCTCCTACAATGAGCAGTTCTTC
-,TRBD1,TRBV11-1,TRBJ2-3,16,CASSPQGQHYTDTQYF,TGTGCCAGCAGCCCGCAGGGACAGCATTACACAGATACGCAGTATTTT
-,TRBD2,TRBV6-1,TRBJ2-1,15,CASSSGGALYNEQFF,TGTGCCAGCAGTAGCGGGGGGGCCCTCTACAATGAGCAGTTCTTC
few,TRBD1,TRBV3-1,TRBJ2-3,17,CASSLRDRGLVTDTQYF,TGTGCCAGCAGCCTCCGGGACAGGGGGCTTGTCACAGATACGCAGTATTTT
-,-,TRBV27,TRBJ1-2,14,CASSLSSGNYGYTF,TGTGCCAGCAGTTTATCTTCAGGGAACTATGGCTACACCTTC
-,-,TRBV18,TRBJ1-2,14,CASSPPPVNYGYTF,TGTGCCAGCTCACCACCACCAGTTAACTATGGCTACACCTTC
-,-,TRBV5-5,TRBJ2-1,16,CASSLARDGSYNEQFF,TGTGCCAGCAGCTTGGCCCGGGACGGCTCCTACAATGAGCAGTTCTTC
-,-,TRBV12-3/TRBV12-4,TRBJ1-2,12,CASSYDSYGYTF,TGTGCCAGCAGTTATGACAGCTATGGCTACACCTTC
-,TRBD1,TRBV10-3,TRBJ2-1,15,CATGPDRGSYNEQFF,TGTGCCACCGGCCCGGACAGGGGCTCTTACAATGAGCAGTTCTTC
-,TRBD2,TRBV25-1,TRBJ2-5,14,CASSEYKGGETQYF,TGTGCCAGCAGTGAATACAAGGGAGGGGAGACCCAGTACTTC
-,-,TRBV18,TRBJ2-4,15,CASSPLAGAKNIQYF,TGTGCCAGCTCACCACTGGCAGGGGCCAAAAACATTCAGTACTTC
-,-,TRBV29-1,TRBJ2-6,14,CSVVWDSGANVLTF,TGCAGCGTTGTTTGGGACTCTGGGGCCAACGTCCTGACTTTC
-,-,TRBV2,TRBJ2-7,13,CASTSGNAYEQYF,TGTGCCAGTACGAGCGGAAACGCCTACGAGCAGTACTTC
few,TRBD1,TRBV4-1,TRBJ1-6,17,CASSQAPPTGVGSPLHF,TGCGCCAGCAGCCAAGCCCCCCCGACAGGGGTAGGTTCACCCCTCCACTTT
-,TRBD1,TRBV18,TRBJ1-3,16,CASSLWDRSSGNTIYF,TGTGCCAGCTCATTATGGGACAGGAGCTCTGGAAACACCATATATTTT
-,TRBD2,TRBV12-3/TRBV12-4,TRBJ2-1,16,CASSGRGGAGSNEQFF,TGTGCCAGCAGTGGCCGCGGGGGGGCCGGCTCTAATGAGCAGTTCTTC
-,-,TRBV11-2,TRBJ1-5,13,CASSLRGGQPQHF,TGTGCCAGCAGCTTAAGGGGGGGGCAGCCCCAGCATTTT
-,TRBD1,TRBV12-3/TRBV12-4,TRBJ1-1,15,CASSFDRGANTEAFF,TGTGCCAGCAGTTTTGACAGGGGGGCGAACACTGAAGCTTTCTTT